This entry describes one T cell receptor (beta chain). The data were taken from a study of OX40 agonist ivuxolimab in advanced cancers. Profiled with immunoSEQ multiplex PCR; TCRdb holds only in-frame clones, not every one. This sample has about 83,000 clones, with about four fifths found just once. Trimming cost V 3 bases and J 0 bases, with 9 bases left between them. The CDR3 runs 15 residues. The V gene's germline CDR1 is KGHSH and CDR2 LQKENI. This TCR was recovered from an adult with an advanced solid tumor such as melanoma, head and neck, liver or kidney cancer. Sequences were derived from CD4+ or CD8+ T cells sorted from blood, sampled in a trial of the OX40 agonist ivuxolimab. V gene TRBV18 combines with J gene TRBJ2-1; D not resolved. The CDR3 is CASSPTSSSYNEQFF. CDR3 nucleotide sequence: TGTGCCAGCTCACCGACGTCGAGCTCCTACAATGAGCAGTTCTTC. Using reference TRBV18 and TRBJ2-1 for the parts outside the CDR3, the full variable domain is NAGVMQNPRHLVRRRGQEARLRCSPMKGHSHVYWYRQLPEEGLKFMVYLQKENIIDESGMPKERFSAEFPKEGPSILRIQQVVRGDSAAYFCASSPTSSSYNEQFFGPGTRLTVL.